The source of this T cell receptor (beta chain) is a study of T cell repertoires in cytomegalovirus infection. Study overall: Use of recently identified HLA-C-restricted and well-studied HLA-B-restricted CMV epitopes was part of the study. Evidence of both CMV infection and a matching HLA type came from public TCR beta signatures.

V was cut by 2 bases and J by 3 bases, with 23 bases left in between. Germline CDR1 MNHNS, CDR2 SASEGT. This CDR3 spans 20 amino acids. Findings and limits, study-wide: The study found HLA-C-restricted CMV-specific TCR beta clonotypes dominating the ex vivo response. CMV carriers with the relevant HLA were identified by cumulative public TCR beta family frequency.

TCRdb reanalysed the reads using MiXCR and keeps one entry per CDR3 protein. Of hundreds of thousands of distinct CDR3 sequences in the sample, roughly 42% were seen once. As regards this clonotype: Its antigen is still unknown.

Sequencing was performed on cultured PBMCs, taken from culture after CMV antigen stimulation. The chain combines TRBV6-1 with TRBJ1-6, with D uncertain. This sequence was found in a human donor in good health (CMV status not recorded). Some clones in this sample may be carry-over from other donors' samples. The CDR3 protein is CASSERAPVLGTDYNSPLHF. The CDR3 nucleotides are TGTGCCAGCAGTGAAAGGGCCCCGGTCTTGGGAACAGACTATAATTCACCCCTCCACTTT.